This entry lists 3 T cell receptor beta chains sequenced from one sample in a study of patients and donors after allogeneic stem cell transplantation. MiXCR was run by TCRdb on the RT-PCR reads, yielding one entry per CDR3 protein. Found here are 800,000 to 1,000,000 distinct CDR3 sequences, 18% of them singletons; the top ten hold 5% to 6.5%. Input material: blood, either unsorted or a sorted T cell fraction (not recorded which). All receptors derive from a human donor who was either an allogeneic HSCT recipient or a stem cell or donor lymphocyte infusion donor (not recorded which). It is not recorded whose cells these are; they may come from a transplant donor.

This clonotype was seen a handful of times. This chain joins TRBV20-1 and TRBJ2-4, with 9 positions matching TRBD1. Germline V gives CDR1 DFQATT, CDR2 SNEGSKA (reference sequence). The CDR3 is 14 amino acids. V lost 4 bases, J lost 1 base, and 2 bases stayed unmatched. This chain's CDR3 is CSAIQGAAKNIQYF. The DNA for the CDR3 is TGCAGTGCTATACAGGGGGCGGCCAAAAACATTCAGTACTTC.

This clonotype was counted once. The rearrangement joins TRBV27 to TRBJ2-2, with 8 bases that match TRBD1. The ends lost 5 bases at V and 5 bases at J; junction bases unmatched: 10. The CDR3 is 16 residues long. Per the germline V gene, CDR1 is MNHEY and CDR2 is SMNVEV (reference sequence). The CDR3: CASSIPRQGITGELFF. Written as DNA, the CDR3 is TGTGCCAGCAGTATTCCCCGACAGGGGATAACCGGGGAGCTGTTTTTT.

This clonotype was seen a handful of times. This rearrangement joins TRBV21-1 to TRBJ2-7. TRBV21-1 is assigned pseudogene status. The CDR3 is 15 residues long. The CDR3 DNA follows: TGTGCCAGCAAAACCAGAAAGAGGATCTCCTACGAGCAGTACTTC. This translates into CASKTRKRISYEQYF.